The 30 T cell receptor beta chains listed next were all sequenced from one sample in a study of T cell responses to AZD1222 COVID-19 vaccine. The method was immunoSEQ multiplex PCR; TCRdb's version includes in-frame clones alone and lacks a portion of them. The sample has 99,000 or so clones, 85% to 95% seen once. This material consisted of peripheral blood, taken on day 0 of AZD1222 vaccination. The receptors come from an adult in good health.

The chain carries TRBV5-1 and TRBJ2-7; 7 nucleotides line up with TRBD1. Germline V gene sequence: CDR1 SGHRS, CDR2 YFSETQ. V shed 3 bases, J shed 0 bases, and the junction held 6 bases outside the gene matches. The CDR3 is 15 residues long. The DNA for the CDR3 is TGCGCCAGCAGCTCCCGGGACAGCATCTCCTACGAGCAGTACTTC. Residues: CASSSRDSISYEQYF. The full variable domain, with the rest looked up from reference TRBV5-1 and TRBJ2-7, is KAGVTQTPRYLIKTRGQQVTLSCSPISGHRSVSWYQQTPGQGLQFLFEYFSETQRNKGNFPGRFSGRQFSNSRSEMNVSTLELGDSALYLCASSSRDSISYEQYFGPGTRLTVT.

This clone is classed as medium-sized (0.01 to 0.1%). The chain links TRBV6-4 to TRBJ2-1; 9 bases line up with TRBD2. The CDR3 is made up of 15 amino acids. The junction had 8 bases not matched to a gene; V was cut back by 3 bases and J by 8 bases. CDR1 MRHNA and CDR2 SNTAGT come from the germline V gene. CDR3 residues: CASSDGSGSYHEQFF. The DNA of the CDR3 is TGTGCCAGCAGTGATGGTAGCGGGAGTTATCATGAGCAGTTCTTC.

This clone has just one count. The rearrangement links TRBV7-3 to TRBJ2-2, with 10 bases matching TRBD2. The CDR3 covers 16 residues. Germline assignment: CDR1 SGHTA and CDR2 FQGTGA. The ends lost 2 bases at V and 5 bases at J; junction bases unmatched: 5. CDR3 residues: CASSLGLAGDTGELFF. The CDR3 DNA is TGTGCCAGCAGCTTAGGGCTAGCGGGAGATACCGGGGAGCTGTTTTTT.

The V gene is TRBV6-4, the J gene TRBJ2-2; TRBD2 agrees at 8 bases. Germline V gene sequence: CDR1 MRHNA, CDR2 SNTAGT. The CDR3 has 14 residues. The ends lost 8 bases at V and 3 bases at J; junction bases unmatched: 5. The CDR3 here is CASRAGLDTGELFF. The CDR3 nucleotides read TGTGCCAGCCGAGCGGGACTAGACACCGGGGAGCTGTTTTTT.

The chain recombines TRBV18 with TRBJ1-2; no definite D call. The germline gives CDR1 KGHSH, CDR2 LQKENI. Trimming took 2 bases from V and 6 from J, leaving 13 bases between them. CDR3 length: 14 residues. The CDR3 is CASSPTSLTHGYTF. The CDR3 bases are TGTGCCAGCTCACCAACTTCACTCACCCATGGCTACACCTTC.

The chain employs TRBV5-1 and TRBJ1-1; D is perhaps TRBD1 (5 bases). Germline V gives CDR1 SGHRS, CDR2 YFSETQ. The V end was cut by 1 base, the J end by 5 bases, with 12 bases between. The CDR3 covers 14 residues. This CDR3 is CASSLQGLATEAFF. The CDR3 DNA reads TGCGCCAGCAGCTTGCAGGGTTTGGCGACTGAAGCTTTCTTT.

This chain links TRBV5-1 with TRBJ2-3; perhaps TRBD1 as D (6 bases). Germline V CDR1 and CDR2: SGHRS, YFSETQ. Trimming stripped 4 bases from V and 4 bases from J, with 22 bases between. CDR3 length: 17 residues. CDR3 sequence: CASSHSPVQGSPDTQYF. The DNA for the CDR3 is TGCGCCAGCAGCCACTCGCCGGTACAGGGAAGCCCAGATACGCAGTATTTT.

This clone was seen a single time. The rearrangement links TRBV11-2 to TRBJ2-2; no firm D call. V lost 3 bases, J lost 0 bases, and 5 bases lay in between. The CDR3 has 14 amino acids. The germline V gene encodes CDR1 SGHAT and CDR2 FQNNGV. CDR3 region: CASSFGTNTGELFF. The CDR3 region has the DNA TGTGCCAGCAGCTTTGGGACGAACACCGGGGAGCTGTTTTTT.

The J gene is TRBJ1-1, the V gene TRBV7-9, with D perhaps matching TRBD1 (5 bases). Trimming removed 5 bases from V and 4 bases from J, with 14 bases in between. CDR3 length equals 14 residues. Germline V gives CDR1 SEHNR, CDR2 FQNEAQ (reference sequence). DNA for the CDR3: TGTGCCAGCAGCCTCCCCCCAGGGCGCACTGAAGCTTTCTTT. This gives the protein CASSLPPGRTEAFF.

The V gene is TRBV12-3 or TRBV12-4, the J gene TRBJ2-7; no clear D gene. The CDR3 is 12 amino acids. The germline V and J ends were trimmed by 1 base and 6 bases, with 7 bases remaining between them. The CDR3 loop reads CASSLDRVEQYF. CDR3 in DNA: TGTGCCAGCAGTTTAGATAGAGTCGAGCAGTACTTC.

This clone has more than one count but fewer than ten. V and J are TRBV24-1 and TRBJ2-1; D perhaps matches TRBD2 (7 bases). The CDR3 runs to 15 residues. Germline CDR1 and CDR2: KGHDR and SFDVKD. V lost 4 bases and J lost 7, with 16 bases in between. CDR3 residues: CATSDGGREKNEQFF. The CDR3, as DNA: TGTGCCACCAGTGACGGGGGGCGGGAGAAAAATGAGCAGTTCTTC.

The J gene is TRBJ2-3, the V gene TRBV11-2; 7 bases are shared with TRBD2. The CDR3 loop spans 12 amino acids. Germline values: CDR1 SGHAT, CDR2 FQNNGV. The V gene end was trimmed by 8 bases and the J gene end by 6 bases; junction bases not matched to a gene: 5. CDR3 amino acids: CASGGGYDTQYF. CDR3 DNA sequence: TGTGCCAGCGGGGGGGGGTATGATACGCAGTATTTT.

The rearrangement joins TRBV7-9 to TRBJ1-1, with D possibly being TRBD1 (6 bases). V was cut by 1 base and J by 4 bases, with 16 bases left in between. The CDR3 has 16 amino acids. The germline CDR1 and CDR2 sequences are SEHNR and FQNEAQ (reference sequence). The DNA of the CDR3 is TGTGCCAGCAGCTTAGTTGCGGGGGCCTTGGGCACTGAAGCTTTCTTT. Protein: CASSLVAGALGTEAFF.

V and J are TRBV6-1 and TRBJ1-1; D is perhaps TRBD1 (6 bases). In germline, CDR1 is MNHNS, CDR2 SASEGT. This CDR3 is 13 amino acids long. The V end lost 1 base, the J end lost 10 bases, and 13 bases lay between the germline ends. The DNA of the CDR3 is TGTGCCAGCAGTGAAGATACAGGGATACCAGCTTTCTTT. Residues: CASSEDTGIPAFF.

The rearrangement links TRBV4-3 to TRBJ1-2, with a weak D call TRBD1 (5 bases). The germline V and J ends were trimmed by 3 bases and 0 bases, with 11 bases remaining between them. This CDR3 comprises 15 residues. Germline CDR1 LGHNA, CDR2 YSLEER. This CDR3 is CASSQNPTANYGYTF. CDR3 coding DNA: TGCGCCAGCAGCCAGAACCCGACAGCTAACTATGGCTACACCTTC.

This sequence joins TRBV5-4 and TRBJ1-1; the D gene is possibly TRBD1 (5 bases). There are 14 residues in the CDR3. Germline-derived CDR1 and CDR2 are SGHNT and YYREEE (reference sequence). V shed 1 base and J shed 3 bases, with 10 bases lying between them. The CDR3 DNA follows: TGTGCCAGCAGCTTGTTGACAGTTCACACTGAAGCTTTCTTT. It translates to CASSLLTVHTEAFF.

V is TRBV28 and J is TRBJ2-1; 11 bases line up with TRBD2. Trimming removed 8 bases from V and 2 bases from J; junction bases left unmatched: 14. CDR1 MDHEN and CDR2 SYDVKM come from the germline V gene. The CDR3 covers 18 residues. This CDR3 reads CASAILAGGGSTYNEQFF. As DNA, the CDR3 is TGTGCCAGCGCGATCCTAGCGGGGGGAGGGAGCACCTACAATGAGCAGTTCTTC. Variable domain in full (rest from reference TRBV28 and TRBJ2-1): DVKVTQSSRYLVKRTGEKVFLECVQDMDHENMFWYRQDPGLGLRLIYFSYDVKMKEKGDIPEGYSVSREKKERFSLILESASTNQTSMYLCASAILAGGGSTYNEQFFGPGTRLTVL.

J is TRBJ1-5 and V is TRBV19; D not resolved. The germline gives CDR1 LNHDA, CDR2 SQIVND (reference sequence). Trimming removed 4 bases at V and 9 bases at J, with 19 bases between. The CDR3 runs to 15 residues. CDR3 coding DNA: TGTGCCAGTAGTACATCTAATACTCGGTGGGGGCCCCAGCATTTT. Protein sequence: CASSTSNTRWGPQHF.

The chain links TRBV4-2 to TRBJ2-7; the match to TRBD2 covers 7 bases. The germline V gene has CDR1 LGHNA and CDR2 YNFKEQ. The V gene end was trimmed by 0 bases and the J gene end by 2 bases; junction bases not matched to a gene: 7. This CDR3 region has 16 residues. The CDR3 DNA reads TGTGCCAGCAGCCAAGATCAAGGTGCGGGGGCCTACGAGCAGTACTTC. Residues: CASSQDQGAGAYEQYF.

Here the CDR3 reads CASSFPGQGRTGELFF. In nucleotides, the CDR3 is TGTGCCAGCAGCTTCCCGGGACAGGGGCGCACCGGGGAGCTGTTTTTT. V and J are TRBV7-9 and TRBJ2-2; 10 nucleotides line up with TRBD1. The CDR3 is 16 amino acids. V was clipped by 3 bases and J by 4 bases; unmatched bases: 5. Germline V CDR1 and CDR2: SEHNR, FQNEAQ (reference sequence).

This clone was observed once. This sequence joins TRBV12-3 or TRBV12-4 and TRBJ1-1; D unclear. V dropped 8 bases and J dropped 2 bases, with 12 bases sitting between them. The CDR3 is 13 residues long. The CDR3 sequence is CASRLAPNTEAFF. CDR3 in DNA: TGTGCCAGCCGTCTGGCGCCTAACACTGAAGCTTTCTTT.

The chain joins TRBV6-1 to TRBJ1-5, with D unclear. Germline V gene lookup returns CDR1 MNHNS and CDR2 SASEGT. V was cut by 3 bases and J by 3 bases, with 9 bases left in between. This CDR3 comprises 14 residues. CDR3 protein: CASSDLGFNQPQHF. The CDR3 DNA reads TGTGCCAGCAGTGATTTGGGATTCAATCAGCCCCAGCATTTT.

V usage is TRBV3-1 (or the pseudogene TRBV3-2) and J usage is TRBJ2-4, with D unclear. CDR3 length: 14 residues. Trimming pared 0 bases from V and 4 bases from J, leaving 7 bases between. Germline loops: CDR1 LGHDT, CDR2 YNNKEL (reference sequence). CDR3 in amino acids: CASSQEAEKNIQYF. Written as DNA, the CDR3 is TGTGCCAGCAGCCAAGAGGCAGAGAAAAACATTCAGTACTTC.

The CDR3 coding sequence is TGTGCCTGGACATTTAGCACAGATACGCAGTATTTT. This translates into CAWTFSTDTQYF. The chain uses TRBV30 and TRBJ2-3; D remains unclear. The CDR3 runs 12 residues. In germline, CDR1 is GTSNPN, CDR2 SVGIG (reference sequence). V lost 4 bases to trimming and J lost 0 bases, with 5 bases between them.

This clone came up once. The V and J genes are TRBV30 and TRBJ2-7; 9 nucleotides line up with TRBD1. V was clipped by 1 base and J by 0 bases; unmatched bases: 10. This CDR3 has 17 residues. Germline CDR1 is GTSNPN and CDR2 is SVGIG (reference sequence). DNA of the CDR3: TGTGCCTGGAGTGGGCCAACAGGGGGCCGATCCTCCTACGAGCAGTACTTC. As protein: CAWSGPTGGRSSYEQYF.

V is TRBV3-1 (or the pseudogene TRBV3-2) and J is TRBJ1-3; D remains unclear. CDR3 length: 16 amino acids. Trimming shortened V by 0 bases and J by 3 bases, and 12 bases separated the two germline ends. Germline CDR1 is LGHDT and CDR2 is YNNKEL (reference sequence). CDR3 protein: CASSQDFGSVGNTIYF. In nucleotides, the CDR3 is TGTGCCAGCAGCCAAGATTTTGGGAGCGTTGGAAACACCATATATTTT.

The chain links TRBV7-2 to TRBJ2-1, with 8 bases aligning to TRBD2. The CDR3 is made up of 17 amino acids. Unmatched junction bases numbered 4, after V lost 0 bases and J lost 0 bases. Germline V gene lookup returns CDR1 SGHTA and CDR2 FQGNSA. The CDR3: CASSLASGTSSYNEQFF. The DNA for the CDR3 is TGTGCCAGCAGCTTAGCGTCCGGGACTAGCTCCTACAATGAGCAGTTCTTC.

CDR3 DNA sequence: TGTGCCAGCAGCTGGACTAGCGGGAGGTACAATGAGCAGTTCTTC. Its translation is CASSWTSGRYNEQFF. J is TRBJ2-1 and V is TRBV7-3; 14 bases map to TRBD2. This CDR3 has 15 residues. J was trimmed by 4 bases and V by 4 bases; bases with no gene match: 0. Germline-derived CDR1 and CDR2 are SGHTA and FQGTGA.

Within the sample, this clone is medium-sized (0.01 to 0.1%). V usage is TRBV7-2 and J usage is TRBJ1-5, with D hard to call. The V and J ends lost 8 bases and 0 bases respectively, with 11 bases between them. The germline gives CDR1 SGHTA, CDR2 FQGNSA. The length of the CDR3 is 14 residues. The CDR3 nucleotides are TGTGCCAGCGGGTGGGGAGGTAGCAATCAGCCCCAGCATTTT. Amino acids: CASGWGGSNQPQHF.

This chain connects TRBV18 to TRBJ1-6, with D perhaps matching TRBD1 (5 bases). Germline lookup yields CDR1 KGHSH and CDR2 LQKENI. There are 13 residues in the CDR3. Trimming left V 2 bases short and J 14 bases short, with 13 bases between. Here the CDR3 DNA reads TGTGCCAGCTCACCAAGGTCCGGGGGGACCCTCCACTTT. Translation gives CASSPRSGGTLHF.